At least ten counts were recorded for the clone carrying this T cell receptor beta chain. The antigen is undetermined. The data derive from a study of T-cell reconstitution after alpha-beta-depleted transplantation in children. Study results and caveats: One year after transplant, T-cell counts and diversity came mostly from newly produced T cells. About two months after transplant, alpha-beta T cells reportedly came from several hundred expanded graft clones.

Unique molecular identifiers were incorporated when the TCRbeta library was constructed. MiXCR, applied by TCRdb to the PCR reads, yields one record per CDR3 protein. The table lists fewer than 350,000 distinct CDR3 sequences, approximately 7.3% of them singletons, with around 10% in the top ten. V was pared by 2 bases and J by 6 bases, with 11 bases of the junction left unmatched. This CDR3 has 17 amino acids. The germline V gene has CDR1 SGHTA and CDR2 FQGNSA. The TCR originated in a female patient aged 2 to 10 who had a stem cell transplant for Fanconi anemia, so the T cells may come from the graft donor. Sequenced material: peripheral blood, taken 360 days after TCRalphabeta/CD19-depleted stem cell transplant. The chain links TRBV7-2 to TRBJ2-1; 9 nucleotides line up with TRBD2. For the CDR3, the DNA is TGTGCCAGCAGCTTATCCAATAGCGGGAGTTTAGGCAATGAGCAGTTCTTC. Translating gives CASSLSNSGSLGNEQFF. Full variable domain (remainder filled in from reference TRBV7-2 and TRBJ2-1): GAGVSQSPSNKVTEKGKDVELRCDPISGHTALYWYRQSLGQGLEFLIYFQGNSAPDKSGLPSDRFSAERTGGSVSTLTIQRTQQEDSAVYLCASSLSNSGSLGNEQFFGPGTRLTVL.